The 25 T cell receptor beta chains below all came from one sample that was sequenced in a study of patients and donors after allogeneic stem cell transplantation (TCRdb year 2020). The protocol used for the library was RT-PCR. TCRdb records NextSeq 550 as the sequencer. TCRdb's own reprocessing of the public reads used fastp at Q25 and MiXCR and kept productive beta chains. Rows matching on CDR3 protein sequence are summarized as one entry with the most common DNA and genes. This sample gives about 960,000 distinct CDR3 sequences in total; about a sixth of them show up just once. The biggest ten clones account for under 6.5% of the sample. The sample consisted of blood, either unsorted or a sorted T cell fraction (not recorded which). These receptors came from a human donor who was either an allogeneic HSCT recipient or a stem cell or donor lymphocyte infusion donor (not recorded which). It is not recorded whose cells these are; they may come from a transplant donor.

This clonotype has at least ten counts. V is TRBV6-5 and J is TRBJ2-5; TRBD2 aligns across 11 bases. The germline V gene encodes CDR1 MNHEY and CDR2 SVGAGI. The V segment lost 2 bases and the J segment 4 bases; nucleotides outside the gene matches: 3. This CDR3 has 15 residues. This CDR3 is CASSYGLAGGETQYF. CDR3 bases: TGTGCCAGCAGTTACGGGCTAGCGGGAGGAGAGACCCAGTACTTC.

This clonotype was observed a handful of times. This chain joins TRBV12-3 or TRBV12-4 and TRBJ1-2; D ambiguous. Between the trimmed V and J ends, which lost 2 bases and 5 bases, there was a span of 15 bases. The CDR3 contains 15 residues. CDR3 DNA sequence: TGTGCCAGCAGTTTAAGGAAAGGGTTGGAATATGGCTACACCTTC. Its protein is CASSLRKGLEYGYTF.

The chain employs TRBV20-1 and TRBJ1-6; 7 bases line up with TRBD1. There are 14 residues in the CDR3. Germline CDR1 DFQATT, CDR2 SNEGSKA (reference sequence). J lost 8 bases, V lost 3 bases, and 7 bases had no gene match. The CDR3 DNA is TGCAGTGCTAGTTCCACAGGGGCGCATTCACCCCTCCACTTT. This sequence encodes CSASSTGAHSPLHF.

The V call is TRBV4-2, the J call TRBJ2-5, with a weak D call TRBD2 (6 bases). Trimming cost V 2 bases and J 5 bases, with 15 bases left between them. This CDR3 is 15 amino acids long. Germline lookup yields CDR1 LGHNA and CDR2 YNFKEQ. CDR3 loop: CASSQPPSAGETQYF. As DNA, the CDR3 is TGTGCCAGCAGCCAACCCCCCTCTGCGGGGGAGACCCAGTACTTC.

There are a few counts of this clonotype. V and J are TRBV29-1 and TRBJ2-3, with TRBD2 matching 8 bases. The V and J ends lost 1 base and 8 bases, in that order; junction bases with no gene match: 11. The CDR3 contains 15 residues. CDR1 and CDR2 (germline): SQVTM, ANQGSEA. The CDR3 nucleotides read TGCAGCGTTGAAGTTGTAGCGGGGTCCGCTGGTACGCAGTATTTT. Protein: CSVEVVAGSAGTQYF.

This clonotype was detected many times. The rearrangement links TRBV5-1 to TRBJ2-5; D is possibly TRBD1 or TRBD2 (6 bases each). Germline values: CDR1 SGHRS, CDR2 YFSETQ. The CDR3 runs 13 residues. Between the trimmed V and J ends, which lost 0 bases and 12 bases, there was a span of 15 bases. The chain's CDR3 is CASSLESEGGKYF. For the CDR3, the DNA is TGCGCCAGCAGCTTGGAGTCGGAGGGGGGAAAGTACTTC.

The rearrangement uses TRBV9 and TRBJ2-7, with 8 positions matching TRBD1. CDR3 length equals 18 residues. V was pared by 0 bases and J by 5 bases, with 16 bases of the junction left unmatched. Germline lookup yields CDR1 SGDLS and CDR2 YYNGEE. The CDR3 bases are TGTGCCAGCAGCGTAGCTCTTGGGACAGGCTTTGGATCCCACGAGCAGTACTTC. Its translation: CASSVALGTGFGSHEQYF.

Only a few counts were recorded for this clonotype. The CDR3 nucleotides read TGTGCCAGCAGCTTCCAGACGGGACATAATTCACCCCTCCACTTT. As protein: CASSFQTGHNSPLHF. The V call is TRBV9, the J call TRBJ1-6, with D perhaps matching TRBD1 (5 bases). The germline V gene has CDR1 SGDLS and CDR2 YYNGEE. V lost 4 bases and J 5 bases, leaving 13 bases between the germline ends. This CDR3 spans 15 amino acids.

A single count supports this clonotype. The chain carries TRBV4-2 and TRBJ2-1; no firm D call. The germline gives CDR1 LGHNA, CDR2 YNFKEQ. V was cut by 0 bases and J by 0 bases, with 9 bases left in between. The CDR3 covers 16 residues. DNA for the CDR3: TGTGCCAGCAGCCAAGAAGGTCAGAGCTCCTACAATGAGCAGTTCTTC. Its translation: CASSQEGQSSYNEQFF.

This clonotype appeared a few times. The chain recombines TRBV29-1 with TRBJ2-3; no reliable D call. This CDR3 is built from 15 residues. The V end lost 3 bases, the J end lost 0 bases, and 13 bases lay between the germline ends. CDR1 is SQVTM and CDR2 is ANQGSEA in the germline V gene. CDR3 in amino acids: CSVDRSRASTDTQYF. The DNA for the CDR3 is TGCAGCGTTGACAGGAGCCGTGCTAGCACAGATACGCAGTATTTT.

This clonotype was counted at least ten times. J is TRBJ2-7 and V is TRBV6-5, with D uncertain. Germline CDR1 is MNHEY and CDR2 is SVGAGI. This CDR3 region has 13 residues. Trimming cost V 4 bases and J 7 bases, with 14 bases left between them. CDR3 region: CASSSFAWLEQYF. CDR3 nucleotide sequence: TGTGCCAGCAGTTCGTTCGCATGGTTGGAGCAGTACTTC.

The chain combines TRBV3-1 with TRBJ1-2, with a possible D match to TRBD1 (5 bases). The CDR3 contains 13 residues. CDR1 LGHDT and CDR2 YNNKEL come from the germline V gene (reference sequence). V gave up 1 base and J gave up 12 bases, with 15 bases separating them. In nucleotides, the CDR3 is TGTGCCAGCAGCCAAGGAGGGACGTCTGTAAACACCTTC. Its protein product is CASSQGGTSVNTF.

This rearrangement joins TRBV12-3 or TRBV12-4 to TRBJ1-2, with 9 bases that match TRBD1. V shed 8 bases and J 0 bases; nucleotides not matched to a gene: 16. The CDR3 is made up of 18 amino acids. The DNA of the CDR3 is TGTGCCAGCCTGCCTAACGCCCGGGACAGGGAGTCTAACTATGGCTACACCTTC. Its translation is CASLPNARDRESNYGYTF.

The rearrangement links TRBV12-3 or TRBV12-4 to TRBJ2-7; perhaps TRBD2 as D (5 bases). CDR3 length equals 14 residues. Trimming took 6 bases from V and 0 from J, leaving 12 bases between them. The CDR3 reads CASRTGVSSYEQYF. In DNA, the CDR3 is TGTGCCAGCAGGACCGGGGTCAGCTCCTACGAGCAGTACTTC.

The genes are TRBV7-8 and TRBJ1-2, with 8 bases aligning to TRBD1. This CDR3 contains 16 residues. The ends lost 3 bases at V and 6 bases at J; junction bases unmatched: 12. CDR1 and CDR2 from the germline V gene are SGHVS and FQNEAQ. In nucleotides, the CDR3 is TGTGCCAGCAGCTTTCCCGACAGGGGAAATAAGAATGGCTACACCTTC. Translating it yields CASSFPDRGNKNGYTF.

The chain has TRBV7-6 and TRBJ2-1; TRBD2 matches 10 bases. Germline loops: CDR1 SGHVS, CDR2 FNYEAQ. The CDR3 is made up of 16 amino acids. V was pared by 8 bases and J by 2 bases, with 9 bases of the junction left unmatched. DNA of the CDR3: TGTGCCAGCGGCCCATATAGCGGGAGGACCTACAATGAGCAGTTCTTC. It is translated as CASGPYSGRTYNEQFF.

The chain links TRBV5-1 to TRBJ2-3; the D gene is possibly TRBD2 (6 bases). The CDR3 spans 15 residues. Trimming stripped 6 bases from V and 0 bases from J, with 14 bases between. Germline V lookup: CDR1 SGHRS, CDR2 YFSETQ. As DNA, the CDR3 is TGCGCCAGCACCTCCTGGGGGGACAGCACAGATACGCAGTATTTT. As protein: CASTSWGDSTDTQYF.

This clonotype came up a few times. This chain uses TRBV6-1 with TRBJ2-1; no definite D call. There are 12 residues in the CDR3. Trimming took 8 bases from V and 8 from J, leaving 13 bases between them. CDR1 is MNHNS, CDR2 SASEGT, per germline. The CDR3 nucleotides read TGTGCCAGCCGCCATGATAGGGATGAGCAGTTCTTC. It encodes CASRHDRDEQFF.

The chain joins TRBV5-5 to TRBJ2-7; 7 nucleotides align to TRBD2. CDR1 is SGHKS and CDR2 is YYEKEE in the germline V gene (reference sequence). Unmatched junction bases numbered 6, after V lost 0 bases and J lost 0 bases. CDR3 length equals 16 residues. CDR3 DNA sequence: TGTGCCAGCAGCTTGGTATGGGCGGGAGTCTCCTACGAGCAGTACTTC. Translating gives CASSLVWAGVSYEQYF.

The CDR3 here is CASSPDPARGNIQYF. The CDR3 DNA is TGCGCCAGCAGTCCCGACCCGGCTCGAGGAAACATTCAGTACTTC. The rearrangement links TRBV4-1 to TRBJ2-4; D gene ambiguous. This CDR3 has 15 amino acids. Germline-derived CDR1 and CDR2 are MGHRA and YSYEKL. Trimming cost V 6 bases and J 6 bases, with 18 bases left between them.

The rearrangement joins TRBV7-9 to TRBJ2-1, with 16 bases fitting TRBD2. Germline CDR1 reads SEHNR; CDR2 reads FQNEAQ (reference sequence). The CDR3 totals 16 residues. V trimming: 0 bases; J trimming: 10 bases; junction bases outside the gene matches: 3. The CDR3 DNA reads TGTGCCAGCAGCTTAGCGACGGGACTAGCGGGAGGGGAGCAGTTCTTC. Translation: CASSLATGLAGGEQFF.

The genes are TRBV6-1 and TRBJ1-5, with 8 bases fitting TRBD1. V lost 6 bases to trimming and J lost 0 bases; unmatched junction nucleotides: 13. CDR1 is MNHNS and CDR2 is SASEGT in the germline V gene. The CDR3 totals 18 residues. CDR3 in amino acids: CASRAGGSGTYSNQPQHF. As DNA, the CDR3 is TGTGCCAGCAGGGCAGGGGGCTCCGGGACCTATAGCAATCAGCCCCAGCATTTT.

CDR3 sequence (DNA): TGTGCCAGCAGTTACTCGGGGAGGAGCTCTGGGGCCAACGTCCTGACTTTC. This translates into CASSYSGRSSGANVLTF. The V and J genes are TRBV6-5 and TRBJ2-6; possibly TRBD2 for D (6 bases). V lost 0 bases and J lost 0, with 9 bases in between. The germline V gene has CDR1 MNHEY and CDR2 SVGAGI. The CDR3 covers 17 residues.

As DNA, the CDR3 is TGTGCCAGCTCCCTTCATACAGAAGGCGAGCAGTACTTC. Amino acid sequence: CASSLHTEGEQYF. The rearrangement joins TRBV18 to TRBJ2-7; D not certain. V was trimmed by 6 bases and J by 6 bases, leaving 15 bases between them. In germline, CDR1 is KGHSH, CDR2 LQKENI. The CDR3 length is 13 residues.

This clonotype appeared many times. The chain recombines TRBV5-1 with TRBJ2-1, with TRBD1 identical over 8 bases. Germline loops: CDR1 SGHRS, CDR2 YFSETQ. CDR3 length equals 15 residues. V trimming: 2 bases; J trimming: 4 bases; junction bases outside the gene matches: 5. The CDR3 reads CASSFRTGLYNEQFF. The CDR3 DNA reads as TGCGCCAGCAGCTTCCGGACAGGGCTGTACAATGAGCAGTTCTTC.